This T cell receptor beta chain was captured by sequencing in a study of control samples from healthy donors and cancer patients. V lost 6 bases to trimming and J lost 4 bases, with 12 bases between them. The CDR3 runs to 13 residues. CDR1 is SGHTA, CDR2 FQGTGA, per germline. Measured with immunoSEQ multiplex PCR; TCRdb has only the in-frame clones, and not every one. The table includes about 140,000 clones, 90% to 95% detected once. This receptor was identified in a middle-aged man in good health. Material for sequencing was blood. The rearrangement joins TRBV7-3 to TRBJ1-1; possibly TRBD1 for D (5 bases). The DNA of the CDR3 is TGTGCCAGCAGGTCGGGGGTTGGCACTGAAGCTTTCTTT. It codes for CASRSGVGTEAFF.